Each of the 2 T cell receptor beta chains below was sequenced from the same sample in a study of lymphopenia after photon versus proton radiotherapy. Data came from immunoSEQ multiplex PCR; TCRdb stores just in-frame clones and leaves some out. Seen here are tens of thousands of clones, around 83% observed once, and the top ten hold less than 35%. Sequences were derived from peripheral blood, sampled from a patient treated with photon-based radiotherapy. These receptor sequences come from a man aged 50 or older with gastric cancer.

This clone has a handful of counts. The rearrangement links TRBV7-8 to TRBJ1-3; 9 positions match TRBD1. This CDR3 has 15 amino acids. Losses at the gene ends were 5 bases for V and 2 bases for J; bases not matched to a gene: 4. Per the germline V gene, CDR1 is SGHVS and CDR2 is FQNEAQ. CDR3 protein: CASSPQGAAGNTIYF. The CDR3 region has the DNA TGTGCCAGCAGCCCACAGGGGGCGGCTGGAAACACCATATATTTT. Full variable domain (missing parts from reference TRBV7-8 and TRBJ1-3): GAGVSQSPRYKVAKRGQDVALRCDPISGHVSLFWYQQALGQGPEFLTYFQNEAQLDKSGLPSDRFFAERPEGSVSTLKIQRTQQEDSAVYLCASSPQGAAGNTIYFGEGSWLTVV.

This chain uses TRBV11-2 with TRBJ1-4, with a tentative D call TRBD1 (5 bases). This CDR3 contains 13 residues. Germline loops: CDR1 SGHAT, CDR2 FQNNGV. V gave up 5 bases and J gave up 7 bases, with 11 bases separating them. The CDR3 here is CASSKQELEKLFF. In DNA, the CDR3 is TGTGCCAGCAGCAAACAGGAACTTGAAAAACTGTTTTTT.